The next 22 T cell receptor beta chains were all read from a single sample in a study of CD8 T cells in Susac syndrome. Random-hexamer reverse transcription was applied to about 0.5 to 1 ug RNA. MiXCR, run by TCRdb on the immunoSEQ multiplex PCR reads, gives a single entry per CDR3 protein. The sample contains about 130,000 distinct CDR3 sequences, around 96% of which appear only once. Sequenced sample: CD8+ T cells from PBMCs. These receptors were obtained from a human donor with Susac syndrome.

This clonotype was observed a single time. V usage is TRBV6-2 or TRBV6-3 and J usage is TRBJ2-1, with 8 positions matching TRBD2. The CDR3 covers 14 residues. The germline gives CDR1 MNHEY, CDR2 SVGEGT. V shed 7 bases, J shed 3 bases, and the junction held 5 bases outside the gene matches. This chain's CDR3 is CASNPGLGYNEQFF. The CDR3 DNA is TGTGCCAGCAACCCGGGACTAGGCTACAATGAGCAGTTCTTC.

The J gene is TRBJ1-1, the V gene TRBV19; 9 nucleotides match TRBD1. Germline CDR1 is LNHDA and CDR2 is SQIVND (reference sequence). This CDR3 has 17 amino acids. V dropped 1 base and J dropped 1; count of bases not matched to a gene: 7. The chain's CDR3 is CASSIVPGQGPNTEAFF. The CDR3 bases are TGTGCCAGTAGTATAGTTCCGGGACAGGGACCGAACACTGAAGCTTTCTTT. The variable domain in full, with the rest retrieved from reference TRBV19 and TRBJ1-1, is DGGITQSPKYLFRKEGQNVTLSCEQNLNHDAMYWYRQDPGQGLRLIYYSQIVNDFQKGDIAEGYSVSREKKESFPLTVTSAQKNPTAFYLCASSIVPGQGPNTEAFFGQGTRLTVV.

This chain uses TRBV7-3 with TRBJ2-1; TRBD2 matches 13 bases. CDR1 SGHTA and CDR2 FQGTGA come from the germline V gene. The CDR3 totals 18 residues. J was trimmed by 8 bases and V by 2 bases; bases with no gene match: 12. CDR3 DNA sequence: TGTGCCAGCAGCTTACACCTAGGGACTAGCGGGAAGGACCATGAGCAGTTCTTC. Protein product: CASSLHLGTSGKDHEQFF.

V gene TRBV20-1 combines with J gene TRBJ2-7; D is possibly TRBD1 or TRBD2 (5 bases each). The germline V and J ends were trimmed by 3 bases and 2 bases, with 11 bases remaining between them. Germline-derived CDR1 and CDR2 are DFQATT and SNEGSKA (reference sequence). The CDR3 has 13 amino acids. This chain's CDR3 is CSASFRGAYEQYF. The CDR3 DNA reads TGCAGTGCTAGTTTTCGGGGCGCCTACGAGCAGTACTTC.

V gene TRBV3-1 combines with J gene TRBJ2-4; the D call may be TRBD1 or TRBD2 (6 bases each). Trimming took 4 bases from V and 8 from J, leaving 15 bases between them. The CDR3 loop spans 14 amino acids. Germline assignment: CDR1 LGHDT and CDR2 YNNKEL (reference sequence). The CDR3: CASSPTGTGDIQYF. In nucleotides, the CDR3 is TGTGCCAGCAGCCCAACAGGGACGGGGGACATTCAGTACTTC.

CDR3 DNA: TGCGCCAGCAGCCAAGATCGCGCCTCCGACTATGGCTACACCTTC. It specifies CASSQDRASDYGYTF. The chain has TRBV4-3 and TRBJ1-2; D is ambiguous. Germline assignment: CDR1 LGHNA and CDR2 YSLEER. The CDR3 consists of 15 residues. Deletions cut 0 bases from V and 3 bases from J, with 11 bases between.

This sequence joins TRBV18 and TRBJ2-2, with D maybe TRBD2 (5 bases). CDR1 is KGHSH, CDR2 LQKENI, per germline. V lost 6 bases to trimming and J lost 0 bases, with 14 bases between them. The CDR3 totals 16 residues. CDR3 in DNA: TGTGCCAGCTCCCCCCTCGAGAGGGCGAACACCGGGGAGCTGTTTTTT. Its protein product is CASSPLERANTGELFF.

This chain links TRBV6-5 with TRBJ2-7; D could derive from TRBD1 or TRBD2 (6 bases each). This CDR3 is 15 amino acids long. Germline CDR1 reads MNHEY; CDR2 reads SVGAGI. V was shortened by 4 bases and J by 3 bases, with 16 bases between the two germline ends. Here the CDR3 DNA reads TGTGCCAGCAGTTTTCGTGAGGAGGGGGGCTACGAGCAGTACTTC. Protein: CASSFREEGGYEQYF.

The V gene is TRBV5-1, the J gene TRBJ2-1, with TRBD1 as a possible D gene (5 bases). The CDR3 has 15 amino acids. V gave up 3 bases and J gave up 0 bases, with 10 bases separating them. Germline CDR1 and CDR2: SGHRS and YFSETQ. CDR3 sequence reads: CASSSRESSYNEQFF. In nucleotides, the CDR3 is TGCGCCAGCAGCTCCAGGGAAAGCTCCTACAATGAGCAGTTCTTC.

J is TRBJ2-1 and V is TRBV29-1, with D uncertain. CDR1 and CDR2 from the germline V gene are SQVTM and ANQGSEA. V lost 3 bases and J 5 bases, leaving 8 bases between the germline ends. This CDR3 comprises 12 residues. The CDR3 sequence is CSVEGIDNEQFF. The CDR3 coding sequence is TGCAGCGTTGAGGGTATTGACAATGAGCAGTTCTTC.

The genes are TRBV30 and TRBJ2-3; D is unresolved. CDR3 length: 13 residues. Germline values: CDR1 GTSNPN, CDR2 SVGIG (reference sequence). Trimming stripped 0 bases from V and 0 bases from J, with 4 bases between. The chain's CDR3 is CAWSVVSTDTQYF. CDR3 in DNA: TGTGCCTGGAGTGTCGTCAGCACAGATACGCAGTATTTT.

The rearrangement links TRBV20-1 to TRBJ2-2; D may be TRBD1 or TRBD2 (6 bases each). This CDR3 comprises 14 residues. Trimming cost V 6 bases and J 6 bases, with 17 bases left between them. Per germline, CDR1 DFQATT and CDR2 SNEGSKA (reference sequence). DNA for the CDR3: TGCAGTGCCGACTCCGAGGGGGAGGCCGGGGAGCTGTTTTTT. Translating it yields CSADSEGEAGELFF.

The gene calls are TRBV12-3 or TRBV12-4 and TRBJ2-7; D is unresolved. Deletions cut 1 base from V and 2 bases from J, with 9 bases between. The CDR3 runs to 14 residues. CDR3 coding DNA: TGTGCCAGCAGTTTAGGAGCAGGCCCCTACGAGCAGTACTTC. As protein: CASSLGAGPYEQYF.

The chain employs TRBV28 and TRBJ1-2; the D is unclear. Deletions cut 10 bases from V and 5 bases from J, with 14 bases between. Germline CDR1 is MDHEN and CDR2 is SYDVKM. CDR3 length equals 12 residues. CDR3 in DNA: TGTGCCACTACCGGGGATTCATATGGCTACACCTTC. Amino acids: CATTGDSYGYTF.

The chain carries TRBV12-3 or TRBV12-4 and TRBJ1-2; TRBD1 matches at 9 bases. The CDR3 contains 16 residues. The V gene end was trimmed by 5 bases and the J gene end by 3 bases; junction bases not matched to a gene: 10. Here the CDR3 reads CASSDQPTGGDYGYTF. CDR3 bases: TGTGCCAGCAGTGACCAGCCGACAGGGGGTGACTATGGCTACACCTTC.

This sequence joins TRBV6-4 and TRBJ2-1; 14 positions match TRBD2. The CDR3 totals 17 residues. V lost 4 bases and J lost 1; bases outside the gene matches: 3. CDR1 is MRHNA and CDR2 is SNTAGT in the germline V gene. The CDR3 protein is CASSVTSGGASYNEQFF. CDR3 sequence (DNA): TGTGCCAGCAGTGTGACTAGCGGGGGGGCATCCTACAATGAGCAGTTCTTC.

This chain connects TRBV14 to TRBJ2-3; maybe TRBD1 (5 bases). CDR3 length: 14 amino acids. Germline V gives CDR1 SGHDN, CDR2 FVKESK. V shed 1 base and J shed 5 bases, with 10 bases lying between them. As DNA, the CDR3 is TGTGCCAGCAGCCAAGGTCAGGGTAAAGATACGCAGTATTTT. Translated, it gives CASSQGQGKDTQYF.

CDR3 nucleotides: TGTGCCAGCAGTTTATCGGGGGGCGAGCAGTACTTC. Its translation: CASSLSGGEQYF. This sequence joins TRBV28 and TRBJ2-7, with 7 bases that match TRBD2. CDR1 and CDR2 from the germline V gene are MDHEN and SYDVKM. The ends lost 1 base at V and 6 bases at J; junction bases unmatched: 0. This CDR3 spans 12 amino acids. The complete variable domain, with remaining parts taken from reference TRBV28 and TRBJ2-7, reads DVKVTQSSRYLVKRTGEKVFLECVQDMDHENMFWYRQDPGLGLRLIYFSYDVKMKEKGDIPEGYSVSREKKERFSLILESASTNQTSMYLCASSLSGGEQYFGPGTRLTVT.

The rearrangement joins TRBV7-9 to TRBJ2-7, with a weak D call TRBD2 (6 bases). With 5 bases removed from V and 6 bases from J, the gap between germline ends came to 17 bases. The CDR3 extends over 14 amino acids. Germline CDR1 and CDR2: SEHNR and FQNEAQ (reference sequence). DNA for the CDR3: TGTGCCAGCAGCAACCGGGAGCGACCATCCGAGCAGTACTTC. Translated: CASSNRERPSEQYF.

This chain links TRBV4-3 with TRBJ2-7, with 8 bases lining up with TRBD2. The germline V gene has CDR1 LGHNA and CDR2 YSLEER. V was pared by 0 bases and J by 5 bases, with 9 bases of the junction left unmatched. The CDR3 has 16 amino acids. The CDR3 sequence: CASSQDLTGGAHEQYF. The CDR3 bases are TGCGCCAGCAGCCAAGATTTGACGGGAGGGGCCCACGAGCAGTACTTC.

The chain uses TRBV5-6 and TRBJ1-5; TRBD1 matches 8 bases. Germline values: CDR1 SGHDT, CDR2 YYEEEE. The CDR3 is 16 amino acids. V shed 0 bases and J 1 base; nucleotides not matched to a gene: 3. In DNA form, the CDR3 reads TGTGCCAGCAGCTTGGGCGGACAGGGAAGCAATCAGCCCCAGCATTTT. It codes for CASSLGGQGSNQPQHF.

CDR3 in DNA: TGTGCCAGCAGCCAAGATTCGGGGGGAGAGCAGTTCTTC. As protein: CASSQDSGGEQFF. The chain links TRBV3-1 to TRBJ2-1; 7 bases are a match to TRBD2. The CDR3 consists of 13 residues. Losses at the gene ends were 0 bases for V and 10 bases for J; bases not matched to a gene: 3. Germline lookup yields CDR1 LGHDT and CDR2 YNNKEL (reference sequence).